This entry is about one TCR beta chain. These data belong to a study of cytomegalovirus exposure and HLA in healthy donors. PCR used 60 Vbeta primers and 13 Jbeta primers. Generated by immunoSEQ multiplex PCR, the TCRdb table keeps only in-frame clones and is missing some. The table shows some 200,000 clones, with 70% to 80% occurring only once. Germline CDR1 SGHTA, CDR2 FQGTGA. CDR3 length: 16 amino acids. Unmatched junction bases numbered 6, after V lost 2 bases and J lost 5 bases. The source of this sequence is a male donor in good health and CMV-seropositive. Sequenced material: PBMCs. The rearrangement joins TRBV7-3 to TRBJ2-1; 10 nucleotides agree with TRBD2. The CDR3 DNA follows: TGTGCCAGCAGCTTAGGTGTAGCGGGAGGCCACAATGAGCAGTTCTTC. This codes for CASSLGVAGGHNEQFF.